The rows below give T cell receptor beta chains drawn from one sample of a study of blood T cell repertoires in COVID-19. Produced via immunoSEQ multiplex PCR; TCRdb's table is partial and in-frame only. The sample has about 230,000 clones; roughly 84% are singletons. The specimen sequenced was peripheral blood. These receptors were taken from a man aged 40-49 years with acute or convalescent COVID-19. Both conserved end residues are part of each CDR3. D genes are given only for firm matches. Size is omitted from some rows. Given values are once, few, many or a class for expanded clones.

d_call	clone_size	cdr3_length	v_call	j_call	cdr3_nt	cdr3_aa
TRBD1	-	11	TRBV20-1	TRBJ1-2	TGCAGTGCTGGACAGGGGACTGGCTACACCTTC	CSAGQGTGYTF
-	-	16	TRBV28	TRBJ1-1	TGTGCCAGCAGTTTAATACCAGGCCAGGGTGACACTGAAGCTTTCTTT	CASSLIPGQGDTEAFF
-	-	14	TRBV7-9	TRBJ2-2	TGTGCCAGCAGTTTCATAGATCTCACCGGGGAGCTGTTTTTT	CASSFIDLTGELFF
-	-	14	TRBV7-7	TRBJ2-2	TGTGCCAGCAGGGACACATTGAACACCGGGGAGCTGTTTTTT	CASRDTLNTGELFF
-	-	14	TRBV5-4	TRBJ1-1	TGTGCCAGCAGCTCCCAGTGGGTGGACAGTGAAGCTTTCTTT	CASSSQWVDSEAFF
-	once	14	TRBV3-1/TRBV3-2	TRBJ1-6	TGTGCCAGCAGCCTACAGGGTGGTAATTCACCCCTCCACTTT	CASSLQGGNSPLHF
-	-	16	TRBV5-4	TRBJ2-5	TGTGCCAGCAGCTTGGCCGTGCCAGGCGCACAAGAGACCCAGTACTTC	CASSLAVPGAQETQYF
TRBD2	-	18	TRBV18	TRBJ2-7	TGTGCCAGCTCACCGGGAGGACAGCGGGGGGGGAGCTCCTACGAGCAGTACTTC	CASSPGGQRGGSSYEQYF
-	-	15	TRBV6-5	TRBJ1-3	TGTGCCAGCAGCCTCCAGCGGAGCTCTGGAAACACCATATATTTT	CASSLQRSSGNTIYF
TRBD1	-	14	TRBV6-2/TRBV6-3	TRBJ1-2	TGTGCCAGCAGCCTGGGACAGACCCTCTATGGCTACACCTTC	CASSLGQTLYGYTF
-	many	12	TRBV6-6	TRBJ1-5	TGTGCCAGCAGCCAATTCGCAGAGCCCCAGCATTTT	CASSQFAEPQHF
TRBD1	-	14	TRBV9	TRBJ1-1	TGTGCCAGCAGCAAAGGGACAGGGGGCATTGAAGCTTTCTTT	CASSKGTGGIEAFF
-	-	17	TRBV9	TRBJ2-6	TGTGCCAGCAGCGCAAGGACTCCCGGCTCTGGGGCCAACGTCCTGACTTTC	CASSARTPGSGANVLTF
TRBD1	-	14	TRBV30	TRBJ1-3	TGTGCCTGGAGTGTAACAGGGGGCGCAAACACCATATATTTT	CAWSVTGGANTIYF